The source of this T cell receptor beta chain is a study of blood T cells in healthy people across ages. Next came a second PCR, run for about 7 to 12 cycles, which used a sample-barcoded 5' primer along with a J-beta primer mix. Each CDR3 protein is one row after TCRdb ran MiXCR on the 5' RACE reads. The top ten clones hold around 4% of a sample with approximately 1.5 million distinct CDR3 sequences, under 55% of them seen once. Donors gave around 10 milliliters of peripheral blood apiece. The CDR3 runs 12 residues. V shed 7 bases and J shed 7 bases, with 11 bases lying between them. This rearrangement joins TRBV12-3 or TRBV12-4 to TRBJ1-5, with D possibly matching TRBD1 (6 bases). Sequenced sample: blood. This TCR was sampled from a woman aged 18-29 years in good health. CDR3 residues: CASTSGEQPQHF. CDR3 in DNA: TGTGCCAGCACCTCAGGGGAACAGCCCCAGCATTTT.